This T cell receptor beta chain appears in the sequencing data of a study of CD8 T cells in Susac syndrome. Study results and limitations: Individuals included in the TCR sequencing and HLA analysis were acknowledged by the study to be relatively few in number.

Random hexamers were used to reverse transcribe the RNA input (about 0.45 to 1 ug). Amplification of TCR beta CDR3 by immunoSEQ multiplex PCR spanned 54 Vbeta and 13 Jbeta. TCRdb re-called the immunoSEQ multiplex PCR reads through MiXCR, storing one row per CDR3 protein. The sample holds about 22,000 distinct CDR3 sequences; approximately 93% are singletons and the top ten take 0.27%. TCR beta sequencing was performed on blood CD8+ and CD4+ T cells. The control group consisted of healthy donors matched for age and sex. This clonotype has just one count. What it recognizes is unknown. Germline V gene data show CDR1 as MNHEY and CDR2 as SMNVEV (reference sequence). The CDR3 length is 13 residues. Trimming removed 3 bases from V and 6 bases from J, with 11 bases in between.

Source material: CD8+ T cells from PBMCs. The chain recombines TRBV27 with TRBJ1-2; D is ambiguous. The sequence was collected from a human donor in good health. The CDR3: CASSFGRLNGYTF. CDR3 bases: TGTGCCAGCAGTTTCGGCAGGCTGAATGGCTACACCTTC.